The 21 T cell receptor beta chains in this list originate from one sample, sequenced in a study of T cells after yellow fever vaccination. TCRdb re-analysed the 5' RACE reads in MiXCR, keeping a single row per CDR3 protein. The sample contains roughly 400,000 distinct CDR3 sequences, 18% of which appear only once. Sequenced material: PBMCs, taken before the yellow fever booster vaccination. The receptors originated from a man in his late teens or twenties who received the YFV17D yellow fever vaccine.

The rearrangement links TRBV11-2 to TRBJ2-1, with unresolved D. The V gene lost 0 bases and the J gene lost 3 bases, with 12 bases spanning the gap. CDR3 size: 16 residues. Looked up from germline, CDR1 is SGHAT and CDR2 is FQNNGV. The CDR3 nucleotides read TGTGCCAGCAGCTTAGAAGCTGCGAGAAACTACAATGAGCAGTTCTTC. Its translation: CASSLEAARNYNEQFF.

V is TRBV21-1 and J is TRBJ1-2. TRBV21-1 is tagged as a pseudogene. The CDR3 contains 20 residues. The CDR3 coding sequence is TGTGCCAGCAGCATTGATTTAGACGAATTCTGGGATTGTTCAAACTATGGCTACACCTTC. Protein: CASSIDLDEFWDCSNYGYTF.

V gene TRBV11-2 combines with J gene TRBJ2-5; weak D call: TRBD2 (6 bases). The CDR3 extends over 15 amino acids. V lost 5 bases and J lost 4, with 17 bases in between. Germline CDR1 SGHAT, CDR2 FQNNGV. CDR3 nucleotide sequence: TGTGCCAGCAGCCAGCGCGGGGTTTTGGGAGAGACCCAGTACTTC. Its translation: CASSQRGVLGETQYF.

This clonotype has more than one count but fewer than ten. CDR3 DNA: TGTGCCAGCAGCTGGGGACTAGCGGGGTCCTACGAGCAGTACGTC. Encoded protein: CASSWGLAGSYEQYV. This sequence joins TRBV6-2 or TRBV6-3 and TRBJ2-7; 13 nucleotides match TRBD2. Germline V gene lookup returns CDR1 MNHEY and CDR2 SVGEGT. The CDR3 sequence is 15 residues long. After removal of 6 bases from V and 1 base from J, the junction contained 3 bases not matched to a gene.

CDR3 sequence reads: CASSFGRTAGANVLTF. The CDR3 DNA is TGTGCCAGCAGCTTCGGTCGGACAGCTGGGGCCAACGTCCTGACTTTC. This chain joins TRBV7-8 and TRBJ2-6; the D gene is possibly TRBD1 (6 bases). From germline, CDR1 is SGHVS and CDR2 FQNEAQ. The CDR3 has 16 residues. Trimming stripped 3 bases from V and 2 bases from J, with 11 bases between. The whole variable domain, filled in from reference TRBV7-8 and TRBJ2-6, reads GAGVSQSPRYKVAKRGQDVALRCDPISGHVSLFWYQQALGQGPEFLTYFQNEAQLDKSGLPSDRFFAERPEGSVSTLKIQRTQQEDSAVYLCASSFGRTAGANVLTFGAGSRLTVL.

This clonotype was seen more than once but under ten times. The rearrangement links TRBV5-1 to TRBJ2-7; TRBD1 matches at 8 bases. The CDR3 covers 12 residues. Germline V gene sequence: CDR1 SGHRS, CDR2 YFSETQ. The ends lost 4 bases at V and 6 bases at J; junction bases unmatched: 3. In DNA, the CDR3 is TGCGCCAGCAGCCCTGACAGGGGCGAGCAGTACTTC. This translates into CASSPDRGEQYF.

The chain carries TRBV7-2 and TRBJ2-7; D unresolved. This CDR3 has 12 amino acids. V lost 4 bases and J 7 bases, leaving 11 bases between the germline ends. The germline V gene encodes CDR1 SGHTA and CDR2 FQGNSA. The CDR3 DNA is TGTGCCAGCAGCTACCACCTCTCGGAGCAGTACTTC. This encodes CASSYHLSEQYF.

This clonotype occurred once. CDR3 DNA: TGTGCCAGCAGCTTAATGACAAACCAGCCCCAGCATTTT. This encodes CASSLMTNQPQHF. The V call is TRBV7-9, the J call TRBJ1-5, with D unresolved. The germline gives CDR1 SEHNR, CDR2 FQNEAQ (reference sequence). The V gene lost 2 bases and the J gene lost 7 bases, with 9 bases spanning the gap. This CDR3 is 13 amino acids long.

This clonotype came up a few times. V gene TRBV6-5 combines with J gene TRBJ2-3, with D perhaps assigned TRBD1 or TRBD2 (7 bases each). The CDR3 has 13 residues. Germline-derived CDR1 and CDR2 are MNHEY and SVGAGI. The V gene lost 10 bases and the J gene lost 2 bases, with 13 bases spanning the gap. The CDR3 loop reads CATSGTDTDTQYF. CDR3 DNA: TGTGCCACCAGCGGGACAGACACAGATACGCAGTATTTT.

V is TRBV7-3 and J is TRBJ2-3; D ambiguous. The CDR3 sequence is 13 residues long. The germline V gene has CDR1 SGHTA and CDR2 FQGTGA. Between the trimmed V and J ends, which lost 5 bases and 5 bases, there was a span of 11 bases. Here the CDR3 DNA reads TGTGCCAGCAGCGCCAATCAGGTAGATACGCAGTATTTT. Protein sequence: CASSANQVDTQYF.

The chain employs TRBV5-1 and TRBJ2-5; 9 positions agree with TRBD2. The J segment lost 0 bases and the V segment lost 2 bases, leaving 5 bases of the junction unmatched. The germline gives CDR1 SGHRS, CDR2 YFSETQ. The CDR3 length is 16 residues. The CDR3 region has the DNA TGCGCCAGCAGCTTCGGCCTAGCGGGGTACCAAGAGACCCAGTACTTC. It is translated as CASSFGLAGYQETQYF.

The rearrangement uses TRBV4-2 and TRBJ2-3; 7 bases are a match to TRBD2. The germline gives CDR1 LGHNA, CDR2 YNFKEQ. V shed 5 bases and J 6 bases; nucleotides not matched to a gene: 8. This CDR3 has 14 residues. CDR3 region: CASSGGGELDTQYF. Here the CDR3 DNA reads TGTGCCAGCAGCGGGGGGGGAGAACTTGATACGCAGTATTTT.

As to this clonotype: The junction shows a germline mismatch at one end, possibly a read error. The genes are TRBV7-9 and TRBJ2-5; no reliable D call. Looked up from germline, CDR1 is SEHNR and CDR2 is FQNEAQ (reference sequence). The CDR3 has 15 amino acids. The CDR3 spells CASSSRLARTETHYF. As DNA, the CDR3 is TGTGCCAGCAGCTCCCGCTTAGCCCGCACGGAGACCCATTACTTC.

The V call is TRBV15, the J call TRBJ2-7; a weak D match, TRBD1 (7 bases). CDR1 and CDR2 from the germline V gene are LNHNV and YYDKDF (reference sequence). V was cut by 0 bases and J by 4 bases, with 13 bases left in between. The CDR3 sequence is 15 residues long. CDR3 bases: TGTGCCACCAGCAGAGAGGAGGGGGCGACATACGAGCAGTACTTC. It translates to CATSREEGATYEQYF.

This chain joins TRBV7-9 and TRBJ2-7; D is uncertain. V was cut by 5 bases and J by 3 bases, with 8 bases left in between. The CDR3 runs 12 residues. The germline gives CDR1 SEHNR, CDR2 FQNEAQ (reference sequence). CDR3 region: CASSAWIYEQYF. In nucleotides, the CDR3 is TGTGCCAGCAGCGCATGGATCTACGAGCAGTACTTC.

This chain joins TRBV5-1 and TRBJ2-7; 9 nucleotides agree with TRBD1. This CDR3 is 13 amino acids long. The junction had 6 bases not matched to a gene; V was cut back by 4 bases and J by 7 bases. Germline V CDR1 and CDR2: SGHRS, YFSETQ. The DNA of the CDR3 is TGCGCCAGCAGCACCGGGACAGGGCGAGAGCAGTACGTC. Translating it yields CASSTGTGREQYV.

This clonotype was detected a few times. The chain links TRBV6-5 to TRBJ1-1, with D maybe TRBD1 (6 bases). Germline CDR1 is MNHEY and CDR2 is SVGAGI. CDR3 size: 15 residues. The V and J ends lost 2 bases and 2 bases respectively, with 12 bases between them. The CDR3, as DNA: TGTGCCAGCAGTTACGATGCAGGGGCTAACACTGAAGCTTTCTTT. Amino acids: CASSYDAGANTEAFF.

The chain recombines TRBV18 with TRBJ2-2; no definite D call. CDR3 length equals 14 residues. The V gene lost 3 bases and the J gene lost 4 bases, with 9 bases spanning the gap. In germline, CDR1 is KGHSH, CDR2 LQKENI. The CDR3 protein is CASSPTEATGELFF. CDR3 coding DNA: TGTGCCAGCTCACCTACCGAGGCCACCGGGGAGCTGTTTTTT.

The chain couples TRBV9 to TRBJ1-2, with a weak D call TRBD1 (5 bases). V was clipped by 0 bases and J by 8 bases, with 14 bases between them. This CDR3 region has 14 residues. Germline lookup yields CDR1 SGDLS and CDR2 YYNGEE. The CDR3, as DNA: TGTGCCAGCAGCGTAGCTATAGGGGATGTAGGCTACACCTTC. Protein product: CASSVAIGDVGYTF.

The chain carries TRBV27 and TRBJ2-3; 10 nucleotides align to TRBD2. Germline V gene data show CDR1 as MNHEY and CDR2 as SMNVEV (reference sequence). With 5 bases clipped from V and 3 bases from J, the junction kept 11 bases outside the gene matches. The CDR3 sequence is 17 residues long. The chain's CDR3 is CASSLLGLAGATDTQYF. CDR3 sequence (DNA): TGTGCCAGCAGTCTGCTGGGCCTAGCGGGGGCAACAGATACGCAGTATTTT.

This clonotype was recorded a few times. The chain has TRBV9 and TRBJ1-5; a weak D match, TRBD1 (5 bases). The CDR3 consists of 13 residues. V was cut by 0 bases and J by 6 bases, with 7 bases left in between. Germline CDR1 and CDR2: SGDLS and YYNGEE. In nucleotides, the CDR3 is TGTGCCAGCAGCGTAGCAGGGCTTCAGCCCCAGCATTTT. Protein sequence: CASSVAGLQPQHF.